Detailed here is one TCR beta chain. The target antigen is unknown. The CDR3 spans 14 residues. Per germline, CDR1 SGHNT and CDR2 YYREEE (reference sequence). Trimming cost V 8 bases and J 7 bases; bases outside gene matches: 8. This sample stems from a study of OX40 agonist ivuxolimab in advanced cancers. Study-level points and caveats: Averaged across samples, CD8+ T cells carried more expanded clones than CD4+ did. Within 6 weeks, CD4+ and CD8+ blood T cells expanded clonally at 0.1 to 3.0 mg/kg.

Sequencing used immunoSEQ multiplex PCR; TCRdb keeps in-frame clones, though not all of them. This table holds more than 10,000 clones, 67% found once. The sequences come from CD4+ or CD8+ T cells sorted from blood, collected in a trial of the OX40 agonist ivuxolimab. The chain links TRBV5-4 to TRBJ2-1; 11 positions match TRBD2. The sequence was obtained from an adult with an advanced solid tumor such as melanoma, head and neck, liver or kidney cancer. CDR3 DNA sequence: TGTGCCAGTATGACTAGCGGGATTCGGAATGAGCAGTTCTTC. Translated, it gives CASMTSGIRNEQFF.